A selection of T cell receptor beta chains follows, all from one sample in a study of beta chain features in type 1 diabetes. Clones were sequenced by immunoSEQ multiplex PCR, and TCRdb holds only the in-frame ones, with some missing. The sample lists some 240,000 clones; approximately 16% were seen once. The sample taken for sequencing was naive CD4+ T cells from blood. Receptors originate from a man aged 25-45 years with type 1 diabetes. Both conserved end residues are part of each CDR3. The order of the fields is D gene, V gene, J gene, clone size, CDR3 protein, CDR3 DNA. The D gene is left open where the match is weak. Clone size is stated in some rows and not others, as once, few, many or a class when expanded.

NA	TRBV27	TRBJ2-7	NA	CASSLRGAGGEQYF	TGTGCCAGCAGTTTAAGGGGGGCGGGCGGCGAGCAGTACTTC
NA	TRBV9	TRBJ1-1	NA	CASSVVSMNTEAFF	TGTGCCAGCAGCGTAGTTAGTATGAACACTGAAGCTTTCTTT
NA	TRBV7-2	TRBJ1-5	few	CASSLDVSQPQHF	TGTGCCAGCAGCTTAGACGTTAGTCAGCCCCAGCATTTT
TRBD2	TRBV28	TRBJ2-3	few	CASTSSGVADTQYF	TGTGCCAGCACCAGTAGCGGGGTGGCAGATACGCAGTATTTT
NA	TRBV7-9	TRBJ1-4	few	CASSPYGEKLFF	TGTGCCAGCAGCCCTTACGGTGAAAAACTGTTTTTT
TRBD2	TRBV9	TRBJ2-1	NA	CASSVGAGGPYNEQFF	TGTGCCAGCAGCGTAGGAGCGGGAGGGCCGTACAATGAGCAGTTCTTC
NA	TRBV7-3	TRBJ2-1	few	CASSLQGGSSYNEQFF	TGTGCCAGCAGCCTCCAGGGGGGAAGCTCCTACAATGAGCAGTTCTTC
NA	TRBV5-1	TRBJ1-2	few	CASSTRAVRGNYGYTF	TGCGCCAGCAGCACCCGGGCCGTTCGGGGTAACTATGGCTACACCTTC
NA	TRBV29-1	TRBJ2-4	NA	CSVGGRLAKNIQYF	TGCAGCGTTGGTGGGAGATTAGCCAAAAACATTCAGTACTTC
NA	TRBV11-2	TRBJ2-7	few	CASSTRDEQYF	TGTGCCAGCAGTACTAGAGACGAGCAGTACTTC
TRBD2	TRBV28	TRBJ2-1	NA	CASSFAPAGGRNEQFF	TGTGCCAGCAGTTTCGCCCCAGCGGGAGGGAGAAATGAGCAGTTCTTC